This T cell receptor (beta chain) was sequenced during a study of blood T cell repertoires in COVID-19. The overall study: The United States, Italy and Spain supplied acute and convalescent COVID-19 samples. PBMCs, B-cell-depleted T cells, or T cells were the source of the cDNA or gDNA that made up the material.

Original data processing: The authors estimated nucleated cell counts from reference gene primer amplification. Profiled with immunoSEQ multiplex PCR; TCRdb holds only in-frame clones, not every one. That table furnishes V, J and clone size, whereas the DNA furnished D and trimming. Among fewer than 65,000 clones listed, approximately 82% were seen once. This clone was detected only a few times. Material for sequencing was peripheral blood. The receptor comes from a human donor in a cohort sampled during active COVID-19.

The CDR3 loop reads CASTSGDRGDYGYTF. The CDR3 DNA follows: TGTGCCAGTACCTCCGGGGACAGGGGAGACTATGGCTACACCTTC. The chain is built from TRBV19 and TRBJ1-2; TRBD1 aligns across 10 bases. V lost 7 bases to trimming and J lost 3 bases; unmatched junction nucleotides: 8. The CDR3 is made up of 15 amino acids. The germline V gene has CDR1 LNHDA and CDR2 SQIVND (reference sequence).